Detailed here is one T cell receptor (beta chain). What it binds is unknown. This record belongs to a study of siplizumab effects on memory and regulatory T cells. Overall study context: Paired mixed lymphocyte reaction conditions consisted of siplizumab at 0.95 to 1 ug/mL or no drug. Overall study results and limits: Memory cells that were CD4+ and unstimulated gave rise to alloreactive sequences, which siplizumab significantly reduced. Naive T cells looked more diverse than memory cells, and they looked like major contributors to the alloresponse.

Sequenced by immunoSEQ multiplex PCR; TCRdb stores in-frame clones only, minus some. The sample carries approximately 5,400 clones, about 50% recorded once. It was at 37°C and for more than 5 days that the mixed lymphocyte reaction cells were cocultured. CFSE was used to stain responder PBMCs and Violet Dye to stain stimulator PBMCs, which were then pooled 1:1. Germline-derived CDR1 and CDR2 are LNHDA and SQIVND (reference sequence). The CDR3 covers 16 residues. The V end was cut by 5 bases, the J end by 4 bases, with 20 bases between. The TCR originated in a human donor in good health; the cells came from an allogeneic mixed lymphocyte reaction. Some clones in this sample may be carry-over from other donors' samples. The chain uses TRBV19 and TRBJ1-1, with D tentatively TRBD1 (5 bases). Input material: CFSE-low (dividing) CD8+ T cells sorted from an allogeneic mixed lymphocyte reaction. As DNA, the CDR3 is TGTGCCAGTAGTCCTTCTTCGGGGGGTGGAATCACTGAAGCTTTCTTT. Translated: CASSPSSGGGITEAFF. Complete variable domain (other parts from reference TRBV19 and TRBJ1-1): DGGITQSPKYLFRKEGQNVTLSCEQNLNHDAMYWYRQDPGQGLRLIYYSQIVNDFQKGDIAEGYSVSREKKESFPLTVTSAQKNPTAFYLCASSPSSGGGITEAFFGQGTRLTVV.